Included here is one TCR beta chain sequence, with context. Its antigen is not yet known. Per-base qualities were not stored, and no clone one base away is much larger. Using the deep immunoSEQ assay, multiplex PCR amplified TCR CDR3 regions from genomic DNA. Genomic DNA extracted from each cell subset was distributed evenly over all wells of several immunoSEQ 96-well plates, and each plate served as one replicate. For sorted subsets, about 200 ng genomic DNA, equal to tens of thousands of T cell genomes, was loaded into each replicate PCR. Purified libraries were quantified with a Qubit 3.0 fluorometer, sized on a Bioanalyzer 2100, and re-quantified with the KAPA Library Quantification kit. Every immunoSEQ 96-well plate was sequenced on a separate single-read 150-cycle Illumina NextSeq 550 flow cell. In the paper's pipeline: The immunoSEQ output contained only junctional sequences without quality scores, so filtering could not match that applied to full-length reads. Sequences were annotated with PyIR, a Python wrapper for IgBLAST v1.9, using IMGT germline references to assign V/J genes and CDR3. Any read was removed if the V/J assignment was weak (E-value above 1e-6), the CDR3 was missing, or the read contained stop codons, out-of-frame junctions, or ambiguous translated residues. A V3J clonotype was defined by an identical inferred V gene, J gene, and CDR3 amino acid sequence. To compute the percentage overlap between repertoires, the number of shared unique clonotypes was divided by the size of the smaller repertoire. Richness of each repertoire was evaluated using RTK rarefaction, the Chao1 estimator, and Recon v2.1 estimates of unobserved clonotypes. For all TCRbeta clonotypes obtained by the gDNA method from a handful of donors, generation probabilities were computed with OLGA. TCRdb obtained this table from immuneACCESS and retained in-frame rearrangements with V and J assigned. These tables miss some clones; where compared with another copy, unresolved V genes account for less than half of the shortfall, and the remainder is unexplained. V, J and clone size reflect that table, while D and trimming were determined from the DNA. The sample has some 2,000,000 clones on record, 85% to 95% of them singletons. Jointly, the top ten make up approximately 0.13% of the sample.

These data come from a study of shared clonotypes between healthy human individuals (dated by TCRdb to 2018 to 2021). In the study overall: A couple of women and a few men aged 18 to 49 years were included in the cohort. Between about 0.8 and 9.5 billion PBMCs per donor were obtained by leukapheresis. Different laboratories and diverse techniques were used to prepare libraries and sequence TCR repertoires, to increase sequencing depth and limit assay-specific biases. Per donor, three plates each were used for CD4 naive and CD4 memory, two for CD8 naive, and one for CD8 memory. Blood TCR repertoires of about five healthy adults were deeply sequenced to estimate repertoire size and the extent of clonotype sharing between individuals. Here is what the overall study found, with its caveats: Larger estimated clonotype richness was generally found for naive subsets than for memory subsets. Sharing across a few donors was observed for approximately 5% of naive CD4, around 3.5% of naive CD8, 2.3% of memory CD4, and about 0.38% of memory CD8 clonotypes. Incomplete sequencing was indicated by rarefaction of sorted-subset datasets, despite the large sequencing depth. Sampling was restricted to blood, and TCR repertoires in tissues likely differ from the TCR repertoires found in blood. Because the study included a small number of donors, the genetic and exposure-history diversity represented was limited. Pairwise subsampling indicated that sequencing depth was expected to affect the degree of clonotype sharing among donors. Compared with non-shared clonotypes, clonotypes shared by all four sorted-subset donors had higher generation probabilities.

Its CDR3 holds 14 amino acids, cysteine through phenylalanine. The entry retains the CDR3 DNA only, 42 bases that are in frame from base 1. The germline V gene specifies SGHTA as CDR1 and FQGTGA as CDR2. The trim is 3 bases for V and 1 base for J, with a gap of 9 bases between the germline ends. The donors were healthy, HIV-negative adults who had no recently reported acute infections or vaccinations. Every donor was a Caucasian adult residing in Nashville, Tennessee, USA. CD4+ T cells were enriched by magnetic negative selection; naive cells were then positively selected on CD45RA, and the negative fraction formed the memory subset. Blood was collected by leukapheresis, and PBMCs were isolated by Ficoll-Histopaque density gradient centrifugation and then cryopreserved in liquid nitrogen vapor phase. Analytical flow cytometry was used to check the purity and quantity of each magnetically sorted T cell population. Genomic DNA was isolated from each sorted fraction and quantified by UV absorbance on a Nanodrop 2000c.

This TCR came from a man between 18 and 35 years old in good health. The rearrangement joined TRBV7-3 to TRBJ1-1; there is no confident call for the D gene. Source material: naive CD4+ T cells sorted from blood. The sample's cell subset or site label, decoded: CD45RA+ positively selected. The nucleotide sequence reads as follows: TGTGCCAGCAGCTTGTTCGGGGAGAACACTGAAGCTTTCTTT. Its amino acids are CASSLFGENTEAFF.